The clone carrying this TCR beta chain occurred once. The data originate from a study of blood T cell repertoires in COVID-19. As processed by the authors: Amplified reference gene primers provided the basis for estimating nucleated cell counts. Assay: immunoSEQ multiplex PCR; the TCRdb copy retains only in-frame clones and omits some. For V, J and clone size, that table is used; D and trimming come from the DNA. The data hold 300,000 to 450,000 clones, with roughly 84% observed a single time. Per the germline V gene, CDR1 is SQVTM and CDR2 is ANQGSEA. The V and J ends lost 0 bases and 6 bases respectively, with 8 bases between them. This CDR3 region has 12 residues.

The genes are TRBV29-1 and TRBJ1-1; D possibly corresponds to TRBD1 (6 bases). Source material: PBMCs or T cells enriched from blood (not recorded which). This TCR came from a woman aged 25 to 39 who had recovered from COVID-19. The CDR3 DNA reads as TGCAGCGTTGAAGATCACAGGGCTGAAGCTTTCTTT. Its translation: CSVEDHRAEAFF.